This entry is about one T cell receptor (beta chain). Its matching antigen is unknown. TCRdb recomputed calls from the RT-PCR reads with MiXCR, one row per CDR3 protein. Of approximately 490,000 distinct CDR3 sequences listed, approximately 7.8% are singletons. This specimen belongs to a study of response to subunit inactivated influenza vaccine. Study-wide points: After each seasonal influenza vaccination, few new T cells are recruited, the authors suggested.

CDR1 is SGHNT, CDR2 YYREEE, per germline (reference sequence). With 4 bases removed from V and 14 bases from J, the gap between germline ends came to 13 bases. This CDR3 comprises 11 residues. The source material was PBMCs from blood, sampled less than 30 months after vaccination. The TCR was taken from a man between 50 and 70 years old who received an inactivated influenza vaccine. V gene TRBV5-4 combines with J gene TRBJ2-4; tentatively, D is TRBD2 (5 bases). The CDR3 coding sequence is TGTGCCAGCAGCCCAGGACGGACTGAGTACTTC. Amino acid sequence: CASSPGRTEYF.